This T cell receptor (beta chain) was recorded in a study of T cell repertoires in cytomegalovirus infection. Study in general: Recently identified HLA-C-restricted and well-studied HLA-B-restricted CMV epitopes were used. Based on public TCR beta signatures, there were indications of CMV infection and of a matching HLA type. Study observations and caveats: In two of eight donors, the top clonotype was HLA-C-restricted CMV-specific.

TCRdb processed the reads anew with MiXCR; each CDR3 protein has one entry. This table holds 65,000 to 85,000 distinct CDR3 sequences, around 27% found once. V shed 4 bases and J 6 bases; nucleotides not matched to a gene: 5. The CDR3 totals 13 residues. As to this clonotype: The antigen is unknown.

Here the sequenced sample was CD8+ T cells from cultured PBMCs, taken from culture after CMV antigen stimulation. V is TRBV12-3 or TRBV12-4 and J is TRBJ1-2, with 7 bases matching TRBD1. The sequence derives from a human donor in good health (CMV status not recorded). Some clones in this sample may be carry-over from other donors' samples. CDR3 nucleotide sequence: TGTGCCAGCAGTTCCCGGGACAGAAATGGCTACACCTTC. This gives the protein CASSSRDRNGYTF.